These T cell receptor beta chains were read from a single sample in a study of response to subunit inactivated influenza vaccine. TCRdb fed the RT-PCR reads into MiXCR, producing one record per CDR3 protein. This sample has 500,000 to 600,000 distinct CDR3 sequences, with approximately 15% found just once. The sample here was CD4+ T cells sorted from PBMCs, taken less than 30 months after vaccination. The receptor set was obtained from a man between 50 and 75 years old who received an inactivated influenza vaccine. CDR3s include the opening cysteine and the closing phenylalanine or tryptophan. A D gene is named only where the DNA matches it firmly. The size of a clone is reported for some rows only, either as once, few or many, or as a class for expanded clones.

TRBV20-1	few	TRBJ2-1	TRBD2	TGCAGTGCCACCCTTAGCGGGCTTTACAATGAGCAGTTCTTC	CSATLSGLYNEQFF
TRBV5-4	-	TRBJ2-7	TRBD1	TGTGCCAGCAGCCTAAACAGGGGCAACTACGAGCAGTACTTC	CASSLNRGNYEQYF
TRBV6-4	few	TRBJ2-7	-	TGTGCCAGCAGATTCCCGGGACACAACTCCTACGAGCAGTACTTC	CASRFPGHNSYEQYF
TRBV12-3/TRBV12-4	few	TRBJ1-6	-	TGTGCCACCCGATCGGGGGCAAATTCACCCCTCCACTTT	CATRSGANSPLHF
TRBV11-2	few	TRBJ2-1	TRBD1	TGTGCCAGCAGCTTCGGACAGGGCTACAATGAGCAGTTCTTC	CASSFGQGYNEQFF
TRBV12-3/TRBV12-4	-	TRBJ1-3	-	TGTGCCAGCAGTTTACTAGGGGGAAACACCATATATTTT	CASSLLGGNTIYF
TRBV4-3	few	TRBJ2-3	TRBD2	TGCGCCAGCCGCCGTGCGCTTGACGGGAGGTCTTCCACAGATACGCAGTATTTT	CASRRALDGRSSTDTQYF
TRBV2	-	TRBJ2-1	-	TGTGCCAGCAGGGGGGGACAGGGGGGACTAGCGGACAATGAGCAGTTCTTC	CASRGGQGGLADNEQFF
TRBV12-3/TRBV12-4	-	TRBJ2-3	TRBD2	TGTGCCAGCAGTTTAGGCCCGGGGGGGGCAGATACGCAGTATTTT	CASSLGPGGADTQYF
TRBV29-1	many	TRBJ2-1	-	TGCAGCGTTGATCAGCGACTCACCTACAATGAGCAGTTCTTC	CSVDQRLTYNEQFF
TRBV27	few	TRBJ2-1	TRBD2	TGTGCCAGCAGTTTATATCGGACTAGGGGTGAGCAGTTCTTC	CASSLYRTRGEQFF
TRBV27	few	TRBJ2-5	TRBD2	TGTGCCAGCAGTACCTTACTAGCGGGAGTAGGCGAGACCCAGTACTTC	CASSTLLAGVGETQYF
TRBV4-1	few	TRBJ2-3	-	TGCGCCAGCAGCTATCGATCAACAGATACGCAGTATTTT	CASSYRSTDTQYF
TRBV7-2	-	TRBJ2-1	TRBD2	TGTGCCAGCAGCTTAAGGTCGGGACTAGCAGGTGAGCAGTTCTTC	CASSLRSGLAGEQFF
TRBV7-4	few	TRBJ2-7	-	TGTGCCAGCAGCTTAGCAAGGGCGGAGAGGGGCCACGAGCAGTACTTC	CASSLARAERGHEQYF
TRBV6-2/TRBV6-3	few	TRBJ2-1	TRBD2	TGTGCCAGCAGGGACGGGACTAGCCCCTACAATGAGCAGTTCTTC	CASRDGTSPYNEQFF
TRBV5-1	-	TRBJ2-5	-	TGCGCCAGCAGCTTGACGATCGGGACCCAGTACTTC	CASSLTIGTQYF
TRBV7-2	few	TRBJ2-2	TRBD2	TGTGCCAGCAGCCCCCGTGCGGGGGCGAACACCGGGGAGCTGTTTTTT	CASSPRAGANTGELFF
TRBV14	-	TRBJ2-1	TRBD2	TGTGCCAGCAGCAGGGTAGCGGGAGTGCCGCGGAATGAGCAGTTCTTC	CASSRVAGVPRNEQFF
TRBV4-2	-	TRBJ2-5	-	TGTGCCAGCAGCCAAGACGCGGCGAGCCAAGAGACCCAGTACTTC	CASSQDAASQETQYF
TRBV29-1	many	TRBJ2-5	-	TGCAGCGTTGAAGGGCACCCCGGGGAGACCCAGTACTTC	CSVEGHPGETQYF
TRBV28	-	TRBJ1-2	TRBD1	TGTGCCAGCAAGAGACTCGGGACAGGCTATGGCTACACCTTC	CASKRLGTGYGYTF
TRBV28	-	TRBJ2-5	-	TGTGCCAGCAGTACCCCTAGCGAGACCCAGTACTTC	CASSTPSETQYF
TRBV6-5	few	TRBJ1-1	-	TGTGCCAGCAGTTATCAGCCCAGGGCCCCCACTGAAGCTTTCTTT	CASSYQPRAPTEAFF
TRBV7-9	many	TRBJ2-5	TRBD2	TGTGCCAGCAGCGGAGGGAGGGTAACACAAGAGACCCAGTACTTC	CASSGGRVTQETQYF
TRBV6-2/TRBV6-3	many	TRBJ1-2	-	TGTGCCAGCAGTCCTCCCTTAAGCCGGACGGTCTTCTATGGCTACACCTTC	CASSPPLSRTVFYGYTF
TRBV6-6	-	TRBJ1-2	-	TGTGCCAGCACCGAGTGGACTAACTATGGCTACACCTTC	CASTEWTNYGYTF
TRBV20-1	few	TRBJ2-5	-	TGCAGTGCTATAGGCGGCCTCCGGACGGATGGGGAGACCCAGTACTTC	CSAIGGLRTDGETQYF
TRBV5-1	-	TRBJ2-1	-	TGCGCCAGCAGTAACACGGTCAATGAGCAGTTCTTC	CASSNTVNEQFF
TRBV24-1	few	TRBJ2-3	-	TGTGCCACCAGTGAACCAGTAGGAGATACGCAGTATTTT	CATSEPVGDTQYF
TRBV23-1	-	TRBJ2-7	TRBD1	TGCGCCAGCAGTCCCCGGGACAGAACCAATATCGAGCAGTACTTC	CASSPRDRTNIEQYF
TRBV10-2	-	TRBJ2-7	-	TGCGCCAGCAGCCACTCAGCCAGCCGGGGCTATGCCTACGAGCAGTACTTC	CASSHSASRGYAYEQYF
TRBV20-1	few	TRBJ2-2	-	TGCAGTGCTAGAGATCCCAGGGCGGACGGGGAGCTGTTTTTT	CSARDPRADGELFF
TRBV7-2	many	TRBJ2-7	-	TGTGCCAGCAGCTTAGAAGCCAGCAGCAACTACGAGCAGTACTTC	CASSLEASSNYEQYF
TRBV2	-	TRBJ2-1	-	TGTGCCAGCATAGGAAGGGACTCCTCCCATGAGCAGTTCTTC	CASIGRDSSHEQFF
TRBV3-1	-	TRBJ1-4	-	TGTGCCAGCAGCCAAGGGGGCAGGGGAAGAGAAAAACTGTTTTTT	CASSQGGRGREKLFF
TRBV19	few	TRBJ2-1	-	TGTGCCAGTAGTCAAATCGGGCTTTACAATGAGCAGTTCTTC	CASSQIGLYNEQFF
TRBV7-3	-	TRBJ2-7	TRBD1	TGTGCCAGCAGCTTATTCACCGGGACAGAATACGAGCAGTACTTC	CASSLFTGTEYEQYF
TRBV30	few	TRBJ1-1	-	TGTGCCTGGAGTACAGCGATCACTGAAGCTTTCTTT	CAWSTAITEAFF
TRBV7-2	many	TRBJ2-1	TRBD1	TGTGCCAGCAGCTTAACAGCAGGGGGCTCTCTTGAGCAGTTCTTC	CASSLTAGGSLEQFF
TRBV7-9	-	TRBJ2-7	-	TGTGCCAGCAGCTTAGGTGGCAGGGCATCCGAGCAGTACTTC	CASSLGGRASEQYF
TRBV29-1	few	TRBJ2-7	TRBD2	TGCAGCGTAAGACTAGCGGGAGTTCCCTACGAGCAGTACTTC	CSVRLAGVPYEQYF
TRBV20-1	once	TRBJ2-3	TRBD2	TGCAGTCCTAAACGGAGCGGGGGGGCCCCAGATACGCAGTATTTT	CSPKRSGGAPDTQYF
TRBV18	-	TRBJ2-3	-	TGTGCCAGCTCACCACCATCCATAGATACGCAGTTTTTT	CASSPPSIDTQFF
TRBV6-1	-	TRBJ1-5	-	TGTGCCAGCGCTGGTAGGGCAGACAATCAGCCCCAGCATTTT	CASAGRADNQPQHF
TRBV3-1	few	TRBJ2-1	TRBD2	TGTGCCAGCAGCCCCCGACTAGCGGGAGGTAAACGGCAGTTCTTC	CASSPRLAGGKRQFF
TRBV11-2	once	TRBJ2-5	TRBD2	TGTGCCAGCAGCCGATCGATAACTAGCGGGGGTCAAGAGACCCAGTACTTC	CASSRSITSGGQETQYF
TRBV5-1	many	TRBJ2-5	-	TGCGCCAGCCGGCAAGAGCAAGAGACCCAGTACTTC	CASRQEQETQYF
TRBV14	-	TRBJ2-7	TRBD1	TGTGCCAGCAGCCAAGATATTATAGGGACAGGGCCCTACGAGCAGTACTTC	CASSQDIIGTGPYEQYF